This entry concerns a single T cell receptor (beta chain). What antigen it recognizes has not been identified. No much larger clonotype is one base removed from it; base qualities were not supplied. Using the deep immunoSEQ assay, TCR CDR3 regions were amplified from genomic DNA by multiplex PCR. Genomic DNA extracted from each cell subset was distributed evenly over all wells of several immunoSEQ 96-well plates, and each plate served as one replicate. For sorted subsets, about 0.2 ug genomic DNA, equal to tens of thousands of T cell genomes, was loaded into each replicate PCR. The purified libraries were quantified using a Qubit 3.0 fluorometer, sized with a Bioanalyzer 2100, and then quantified again using the KAPA Library Quantification kit. A separate single-read 150-cycle Illumina NextSeq 550 flow cell was used to sequence each immunoSEQ 96-well plate. The authors' analysis ran thus. The immunoSEQ output contained only junctional sequences without quality scores, so filtering could not match that applied to full-length reads. To assign V/J genes and CDR3, sequences were annotated against IMGT germline references using PyIR, a Python wrapper for IgBLAST v1.9. Any read was removed if the V/J assignment was weak (E-value above 1e-6), the CDR3 was missing, or the read contained stop codons, out-of-frame junctions, or ambiguous translated residues. V3J clonotypes were defined as sequences sharing an identical inferred V gene, J gene, and CDR3 amino acid sequence. The percentage overlap between two repertoires was calculated by dividing the number of shared unique clonotypes by the size of the smaller repertoire. RTK rarefaction, the Chao1 estimator, and Recon v2.1 estimates of unobserved clonotypes were used to assess repertoire richness. OLGA was used to compute generation probabilities for all TCRbeta clonotypes that the gDNA method yielded from several donors. TCRdb retrieved this table from immuneACCESS and kept in-frame rearrangements only. Not all clones are present; in checked studies, unresolved V genes account for under half, and no reason is known for the remainder. V and J calls and clone size follow that table, whereas D and trimming were derived from the DNA. The sample table records about 2 million clones; 85% to 95% of these occur just once. More than 0.9% of the sample rests with the top ten.

This sample is part of a study of shared clonotypes between healthy human individuals (dated by TCRdb to 2020 to 2021). In the study overall: A couple of women and three men aged 18 to 49 years were included in the cohort. For each donor, CD4 naive and CD4 memory were each given three plates, CD8 naive was given two plates, and CD8 memory was given one plate. Blood TCR repertoires of about five healthy adults were deeply sequenced to estimate repertoire size and the extent of clonotype sharing between individuals. To increase sequencing depth and limit assay-specific biases, different laboratories used diverse techniques to prepare libraries and sequence TCR repertoires. Each donor's leukapheresis produced roughly between about 0.9 and 9.5 billion PBMCs.

CD8 naive samples were obtained by positive selection for CCR7 among CD45RO-negative cells, yielding a CD45RA+CCR7+ population from which TemRA cells were excluded. Healthy HIV-negative adults with no recently reported acute infections or vaccinations were included as donors. Every donor was a Caucasian adult residing in Nashville, Tennessee, USA. Blood was obtained by leukapheresis, after which PBMCs were separated by Ficoll-Histopaque density gradient centrifugation and cryopreserved in liquid nitrogen vapor phase. Purity and quantity of every magnetically sorted T cell population were checked by analytical flow cytometry. Genomic DNA was isolated from each sorted fraction and quantified by UV absorbance on a Nanodrop 2000c. In the germline V gene, CDR1 corresponds to SGDLS and CDR2 to YYNGEE. CDR3 length: 15 amino acids, cysteine to phenylalanine. The entry retains the CDR3 DNA only, 45 bases that are in frame from base 1. Trimming removed 4 bases from V and 2 bases from J, leaving 14 bases between the germline ends.

Here is what the overall study found, with its caveats: Estimated clonotype richness was generally larger for naive than for memory subsets. Incomplete sequencing was indicated by rarefaction of sorted-subset datasets, despite the large sequencing depth. About 5% of naive CD4, around 4% of naive CD8, roughly 2.5% of memory CD4, and 0.35% to 0.5% of memory CD8 clonotypes were shared across several donors. Compared with non-shared clonotypes, clonotypes shared by all four sorted-subset donors had higher generation probabilities. Sampling was restricted to blood, and TCR repertoires in tissue are likely to differ from TCR repertoires in blood. Based on pairwise subsampling, the degree of clonotype sharing among donors was expected to be affected by sequencing depth. The small number of donors limited the genetic and exposure-history diversity represented.

Sample: naive CD8+ T cells sorted from blood. The cell subset or site label on this specimen signifies: CD45RA+CCR7+. This TCR was sampled from a man younger than 35 in good health. The chain joins TRBV9 to TRBJ2-3, with a tentative D call of TRBD1 or TRBD2, each matching 5 bases. The nucleotide sequence reads TGTGCCAGCAGCCCCCCCGGGGCCAACACAGATACGCAGTATTTT. This encodes CASSPPGANTDTQYF.